Each of the 20 T cell receptor beta chains below was sequenced from the same sample in a study of T cell responses to AZD1222 COVID-19 vaccine. Here immunoSEQ multiplex PCR was the method, and the copy in TCRdb shows in-frame clones only, minus some. The sample gives about 110,000 clones, around 86% of which show up once; 7.7% is in the top ten. The material was peripheral blood, obtained on day 0 of AZD1222 vaccination. The source is an adult in good health.

V gene TRBV28 combines with J gene TRBJ1-5, with TRBD1 identical over 10 bases. After removal of 6 bases from V and 1 base from J, the junction contained 9 bases not matched to a gene. The CDR3 has 17 residues. Germline CDR1 is MDHEN and CDR2 is SYDVKM. CDR3 in amino acids: CASRPPTGGESNQPQHF. In nucleotides, the CDR3 is TGTGCCAGCAGGCCTCCGACAGGGGGCGAGAGCAATCAGCCCCAGCATTTT.

The CDR3 DNA reads TGTGCCAGCAGCCCTCCTGGGGCCTGGGGACCCCTCCACTTT. This codes for CASSPPGAWGPLHF. The V gene is TRBV7-9, the J gene TRBJ1-6, with TRBD1 as a possible D gene (5 bases). The germline CDR1 and CDR2 sequences are SEHNR and FQNEAQ (reference sequence). V lost 5 bases and J 12 bases, leaving 17 bases between the germline ends. The CDR3 totals 14 residues.

The V gene is TRBV10-3, the J gene TRBJ1-3, with a possible D match to TRBD1 (5 bases). The CDR3 has 14 amino acids. CDR1 ENHRY and CDR2 SYGVKD come from the germline V gene. Trimming removed 2 bases from V and 3 bases from J, with 8 bases in between. This CDR3 reads CAISEDSSGNTIYF. The CDR3 DNA reads as TGTGCCATCAGTGAGGACAGTAGTGGAAACACCATATATTTT.

The genes are TRBV2 and TRBJ1-2; the match to TRBD1 covers 7 bases. CDR3 length: 12 amino acids. The germline gives CDR1 SNHLY, CDR2 FYNNEI. V was clipped by 5 bases and J by 8 bases; unmatched bases: 5. CDR3 sequence (DNA): TGTGCCAGCAGTCAGTCGGACAGGGGCTACACCTTC. Protein sequence: CASSQSDRGYTF. Drawing the rest from reference TRBV2 and TRBJ1-2, the complete variable domain is EPEVTQTPSHQVTQMGQEVILRCVPISNHLYFYWYRQILGQKVEFLVSFYNNEISEKSEIFDDQFSVERPDGSNFTLKIRSTKLEDSAMYFCASSQSDRGYTFGSGTRLTVV.

This clone is a singleton in its sample. Here the CDR3 DNA reads TGTGCCAGCAGCTTGCAGCGGGGGGGCCTTATCCCAGATACGCAGTATTTT. Protein: CASSLQRGGLIPDTQYF. The chain uses TRBV5-6 and TRBJ2-3; 10 bases agree with TRBD2. With V trimmed by 1 base and J by 4 bases, 9 bases remained unmatched. CDR3 length: 17 amino acids. Germline V gene sequence: CDR1 SGHDT, CDR2 YYEEEE.

This clone was counted only a few times. This chain's CDR3 is CASTSGGANSYNEQFF. CDR3 nucleotide sequence: TGTGCCAGCACCTCCGGGGGAGCTAACTCCTACAATGAGCAGTTCTTC. The chain uses TRBV28 and TRBJ2-1, with TRBD2 as a possible D gene (6 bases). Between the trimmed V and J ends, which lost 7 bases and 0 bases, there was a span of 16 bases. The CDR3 is 16 amino acids. The germline V gene has CDR1 MDHEN and CDR2 SYDVKM.

The J gene is TRBJ1-2, the V gene TRBV10-3, with 8 bases identical to TRBD1. CDR3 length equals 15 residues. CDR1 ENHRY and CDR2 SYGVKD come from the germline V gene. Trimming removed 3 bases from V and 4 bases from J; junction bases left unmatched: 7. The CDR3 protein is CAISEGDRTAYGYTF. The CDR3 nucleotides read TGTGCCATCAGTGAAGGGGACAGGACAGCCTATGGCTACACCTTC.

This chain joins TRBV14 and TRBJ1-2; D ambiguous. The CDR3 spans 12 residues. Germline-derived CDR1 and CDR2 are SGHDN and FVKESK. V was clipped by 0 bases and J by 5 bases, with 4 bases between them. This CDR3 is CASSQEGYGYTF. The CDR3, as DNA: TGTGCCAGCAGCCAAGAAGGGTATGGCTACACCTTC.

The chain joins TRBV27 to TRBJ2-7; D may be TRBD2 (6 bases). The CDR3 spans 14 residues. V lost 8 bases and J lost 3, with 17 bases in between. Germline V lookup: CDR1 MNHEY, CDR2 SMNVEV (reference sequence). CDR3 nucleotides: TGTGCCAGCGCGCCTCGCCGGGGAGGCTACGAGCAGTACTTC. Translated, it gives CASAPRRGGYEQYF.

The chain is built from TRBV2 and TRBJ2-7; D remains ambiguous. CDR1 is SNHLY and CDR2 is FYNNEI in the germline V gene. V was clipped by 7 bases and J by 5 bases, with 12 bases between them. The CDR3 has 12 residues. For the CDR3, the DNA is TGTGCCAGCATAAGTAAGTTCCACGAGCAGTACTTC. Its translation is CASISKFHEQYF.

The chain recombines TRBV6-2 or TRBV6-3 with TRBJ2-1; no definite D call. V lost 4 bases to trimming and J lost 9 bases, with 10 bases between them. The CDR3 length is 12 residues. Germline V gene data show CDR1 as MNHEY and CDR2 as SVGEGT. The CDR3: CASSSGWAEQFF. The CDR3 nucleotides read TGTGCCAGCAGTTCCGGCTGGGCTGAGCAGTTCTTC.

The gene calls are TRBV11-2 and TRBJ2-5; D uncertain. Germline-derived CDR1 and CDR2 are SGHAT and FQNNGV. This CDR3 is 13 amino acids long. V lost 5 bases and J lost 2, with 9 bases in between. The CDR3 sequence is CASSAGPQETQYF. The CDR3 coding sequence is TGTGCCAGCAGCGCCGGACCGCAAGAGACCCAGTACTTC.

The CDR3 is CASRSQRERTDTQYF. The CDR3 DNA follows: TGTGCCAGCAGGTCCCAGCGGGAGCGCACAGATACGCAGTATTTT. The chain recombines TRBV7-2 with TRBJ2-3; the match to TRBD2 covers 8 bases. J lost 1 base, V lost 6 bases, and 6 bases had no gene match. Per the germline V gene, CDR1 is SGHTA and CDR2 is FQGNSA. The CDR3 spans 15 residues.

This CDR3 is CASHSGRAENEQFF. The CDR3 bases are TGTGCCAGCCATAGCGGGAGGGCCGAAAATGAGCAGTTCTTC. The chain combines TRBV19 with TRBJ2-1, with 11 nucleotides matching TRBD2. The CDR3 is made up of 14 amino acids. With 9 bases clipped from V and 7 bases from J, the junction kept 8 bases outside the gene matches. CDR1 and CDR2 from the germline V gene are LNHDA and SQIVND (reference sequence). Full variable domain (outside the CDR3, taken from reference TRBV19 and TRBJ2-1): DGGITQSPKYLFRKEGQNVTLSCEQNLNHDAMYWYRQDPGQGLRLIYYSQIVNDFQKGDIAEGYSVSREKKESFPLTVTSAQKNPTAFYLCASHSGRAENEQFFGPGTRLTVL.

The CDR3 DNA reads TGTGCCAGCAGGGCTAGCACAGATACGCAGTATTTT. Translating it yields CASRASTDTQYF. The genes are TRBV6-5 and TRBJ2-3; no definite D call. V was shortened by 6 bases and J by 0 bases, with 4 bases between the two germline ends. The germline gives CDR1 MNHEY, CDR2 SVGAGI. The CDR3 is made up of 12 amino acids.

This chain uses TRBV10-3 with TRBJ1-2, with 9 nucleotides matching TRBD1. V shed 5 bases and J 6 bases; nucleotides not matched to a gene: 7. Germline assignment: CDR1 ENHRY and CDR2 SYGVKD. This CDR3 contains 14 residues. The CDR3 region has the DNA TGTGCCATCAGTACGACAGGGGGAGATGATGGCTACACCTTC. Translation: CAISTTGGDDGYTF.

The CDR3 nucleotides are TGTGCCAGCAGCCAGTCCTACAGCACAGATACGCAGTATTTT. It codes for CASSQSYSTDTQYF. V and J are TRBV7-6 and TRBJ2-3; D gene ambiguous. The germline CDR1 and CDR2 sequences are SGHVS and FNYEAQ. V was cut by 5 bases and J by 0 bases, with 9 bases left in between. This CDR3 region has 14 residues.

Points on this clone: In the same sample, other DNA sequences code for this CDR3. The rearrangement links TRBV11-2 to TRBJ2-1, with D perhaps matching TRBD2 (5 bases). V lost 5 bases and J lost 2, with 10 bases in between. In germline, CDR1 is SGHAT, CDR2 FQNNGV. The CDR3 length is 14 residues. The CDR3 nucleotides read TGTGCCAGCAGCCCCGACGGGACCTACAATGAGCAGTTCTTC. It codes for CASSPDGTYNEQFF. The variable domain in full, with the rest retrieved from reference TRBV11-2 and TRBJ2-1, is EAGVAQSPRYKIIEKRQSVAFWCNPISGHATLYWYQQILGQGPKLLIQFQNNGVVDDSQLPKDRFSAERLKGVDSTLKIQPAKLEDSAVYLCASSPDGTYNEQFFGPGTRLTVL.

The genes are TRBV5-1 and TRBJ2-7, with 11 bases lining up with TRBD2. The V and J ends lost 4 bases and 0 bases, in that order; junction bases with no gene match: 9. Germline V gives CDR1 SGHRS, CDR2 YFSETQ. CDR3 length: 17 residues. The DNA of the CDR3 is TGCGCCAGCAGCCCAGGACTAGCGGGCCCCAGCTCCTACGAGCAGTACTTC. This codes for CASSPGLAGPSSYEQYF.

The V call is TRBV5-1, the J call TRBJ2-5; D is unresolved. This CDR3 has 13 amino acids. The V gene lost 2 bases and the J gene lost 4 bases, with 9 bases spanning the gap. CDR1 is SGHRS, CDR2 YFSETQ, per germline. The CDR3 nucleotides read TGCGCCAGCAGCTTCCGACGGAGAGAGACCCAGTACTTC. Its protein product is CASSFRRRETQYF.